One sample yielded the 23 T cell receptor beta chains listed below, sequenced in a study of shared clonotypes between healthy human individuals. Profiling relied on immunoSEQ multiplex PCR, and the TCRdb table lists in-frame clones only, not all of them. The sample carries about 2.4 million clones, roughly 93% recorded once. The sample taken for sequencing was naive CD4+ T cells from PBMCs. The subset was: CD45RA+ positively selected. These receptors were collected from a man younger than 35 in good health. Some clones in this sample may be carry-over from other donors' samples.

The chain recombines TRBV5-1 with TRBJ2-3; TRBD2 matches 7 bases. The CDR3 covers 16 residues. From germline, CDR1 is SGHRS and CDR2 YFSETQ. The J segment lost 2 bases and the V segment lost 2 bases, leaving 8 bases of the junction unmatched. CDR3 coding DNA: TGCGCCAGCAGCTTCTTACTAGCGAAAGTCACAGATACGCAGTATTTT. As protein: CASSFLLAKVTDTQYF.

The gene calls are TRBV28 and TRBJ2-2; the match to TRBD1 covers 7 bases. CDR1 and CDR2 from the germline V gene are MDHEN and SYDVKM. This CDR3 spans 15 amino acids. The V gene end was trimmed by 5 bases and the J gene end by 4 bases; junction bases not matched to a gene: 7. CDR3 amino acids: CASSAGTVATGELFF. DNA for the CDR3: TGTGCCAGCAGTGCCGGGACAGTCGCCACCGGGGAGCTGTTTTTT.

The J gene is TRBJ2-2, the V gene TRBV4-3; D not resolved. Germline V gives CDR1 LGHNA, CDR2 YSLEER. The germline V and J ends were trimmed by 1 base and 3 bases, with 6 bases remaining between them. The CDR3 extends over 14 amino acids. The CDR3 is CASSQGHYTGELFF. In nucleotides, the CDR3 is TGCGCCAGCAGCCAAGGACACTACACCGGGGAGCTGTTTTTT.

This chain uses TRBV5-4 with TRBJ1-5; the D is unclear. The CDR3 contains 13 residues. CDR1 and CDR2 from the germline V gene are SGHNT and YYREEE (reference sequence). The ends were cut back, 2 bases at V and 5 bases at J, with 8 bases in the middle. The CDR3 protein is CASSFGPDQPQHF. CDR3 DNA sequence: TGTGCCAGCAGCTTTGGACCAGATCAGCCCCAGCATTTT.

Note on this clone: The sample holds other DNA sequences that translate to the same CDR3. The chain recombines TRBV5-1 with TRBJ2-3; D gene unclear. This CDR3 region has 15 residues. Between the trimmed V and J ends, which lost 0 bases and 0 bases, there was a span of 8 bases. From germline, CDR1 is SGHRS and CDR2 YFSETQ. The CDR3 region is CASSLGQASTDTQYF. CDR3 nucleotide sequence: TGCGCCAGCAGCTTGGGCCAGGCTAGCACAGATACGCAGTATTTT.

Regarding this clone: Other nucleotide sequences in the sample specify the same CDR3. CDR3 amino acids: CASSVAPGSQETQYF. Here the CDR3 DNA reads TGTGCCAGCAGCGTAGCGCCGGGAAGCCAAGAGACCCAGTACTTC. The V and J genes are TRBV9 and TRBJ2-5, with D perhaps matching TRBD2 (5 bases). With 0 bases removed from V and 1 base from J, the gap between germline ends came to 10 bases. CDR1 is SGDLS and CDR2 is YYNGEE in the germline V gene. This CDR3 is built from 15 residues.

The chain employs TRBV7-9 and TRBJ1-4; 10 bases agree with TRBD1. This CDR3 region has 14 residues. Germline trimming cut 5 bases from V and 6 bases from J; bases unmatched to any gene: 3. CDR1 is SEHNR, CDR2 FQNEAQ, per germline (reference sequence). The CDR3: CASSHGQGDEKLFF. The CDR3, as DNA: TGTGCCAGCAGCCACGGACAGGGGGATGAAAAACTGTTTTTT.

V usage is TRBV7-9 and J usage is TRBJ2-1; D may correspond to TRBD1 or TRBD2 (5 bases each). Germline CDR1 and CDR2: SEHNR and FQNEAQ (reference sequence). Trimming cost V 3 bases and J 8 bases, with 20 bases left between them. The CDR3 sequence is 16 residues long. CDR3 residues: CASSFNSVGPGDEQFF. DNA of the CDR3: TGTGCCAGCAGCTTCAATAGCGTGGGACCTGGGGATGAGCAGTTCTTC.

Turning to this clone: Different DNA sequences within this sample yield the same CDR3. V is TRBV28 and J is TRBJ2-7; TRBD1 might be the D (6 bases). The V end was cut by 2 bases, the J end by 7 bases, with 9 bases between. Per germline, CDR1 MDHEN and CDR2 SYDVKM. This CDR3 comprises 12 residues. The CDR3 coding sequence is TGTGCCAGCAGTTTAACAGGGCGGGAGCAGTACTTC. It translates to CASSLTGREQYF.

The chain combines TRBV6-6 with TRBJ2-1; D not certain. Trimming took 6 bases from V and 12 from J, leaving 21 bases between them. The V gene's germline CDR1 is MNHNY and CDR2 SVGAGI (reference sequence). CDR3 size: 14 residues. CDR3 in DNA: TGTGCCAGCAGGGAAGGGCGCTGGGTGCCTTCGCAGTTCTTC. It codes for CASREGRWVPSQFF.

The V call is TRBV7-2, the J call TRBJ1-5, with 7 bases matching TRBD1. V lost 1 base and J lost 5; bases outside the gene matches: 5. Germline CDR1 and CDR2: SGHTA and FQGNSA. This CDR3 spans 15 amino acids. The DNA for the CDR3 is TGTGCCAGCAGCTTAGAAAGGGGGCTTCATCAGCCCCAGCATTTT. Protein sequence: CASSLERGLHQPQHF. Variable domain in full (rest from reference TRBV7-2 and TRBJ1-5): GAGVSQSPSNKVTEKGKDVELRCDPISGHTALYWYRQSLGQGLEFLIYFQGNSAPDKSGLPSDRFSAERTGGSVSTLTIQRTQQEDSAVYLCASSLERGLHQPQHFGDGTRLSIL.

This sequence joins TRBV10-2 and TRBJ2-2; D call uncertain. Trimming shortened V by 10 bases and J by 5 bases, and 14 bases separated the two germline ends. CDR1 and CDR2 (germline): WSHSY, SAAADI. CDR3 length equals 13 residues. The chain's CDR3 is CATRPLRTGELFF. CDR3 nucleotide sequence: TGCGCCACCCGCCCCCTGAGGACCGGGGAGCTGTTTTTT.

CDR3 amino acids: CASSPLGGQGDQYF. CDR3 in DNA: TGTGCCAGCAGCCCCCTTGGGGGGCAGGGAGACCAGTACTTC. V is TRBV7-6 and J is TRBJ2-5; D could derive from TRBD1 or TRBD2 (6 bases each). Between the trimmed V and J ends, which lost 5 bases and 10 bases, there was a span of 20 bases. Germline-derived CDR1 and CDR2 are SGHVS and FNYEAQ. This CDR3 has 14 amino acids.

V and J are TRBV4-2 and TRBJ2-3, with 12 nucleotides matching TRBD2. The CDR3 length is 21 residues. V lost 4 bases and J lost 1; bases outside the gene matches: 18. Germline V lookup: CDR1 LGHNA, CDR2 YNFKEQ. For the CDR3, the DNA is TGTGCCAGCAGCCGCCTCAGCGGGCTAGCGGGAGGGGATCTTGGCACAGATACGCAGTATTTT. It codes for CASSRLSGLAGGDLGTDTQYF.

The rearrangement links TRBV10-3 to TRBJ1-5; D unresolved. The ends were cut back, 11 bases at V and 2 bases at J, with 16 bases in the middle. Germline V gene sequence: CDR1 ENHRY, CDR2 SYGVKD. This CDR3 contains 14 residues. The CDR3 loop is CASRTAGGNQPQHF. CDR3 coding DNA: TGTGCCTCCAGAACTGCGGGTGGCAATCAGCCCCAGCATTTT.

The V and J genes are TRBV29-1 and TRBJ2-7; 8 bases map to TRBD2. Trimming cost V 1 base and J 6 bases; bases outside gene matches: 8. The germline V gene encodes CDR1 SQVTM and CDR2 ANQGSEA. The CDR3 sequence is 14 residues long. CDR3 region: CSVEATSVESEQYF. The DNA for the CDR3 is TGCAGCGTTGAAGCGACTAGCGTAGAAAGCGAGCAGTACTTC.

This chain connects TRBV6-5 to TRBJ2-1; the D gene is possibly TRBD2 (5 bases). Deletions cut 0 bases from V and 10 bases from J, with 13 bases between. Germline CDR1 reads MNHEY; CDR2 reads SVGAGI. The CDR3 covers 14 residues. The CDR3 region has the DNA TGTGCCAGCAGTTACTCGAGTGCGCGGGTCGAGCAGTTCTTC. Translating gives CASSYSSARVEQFF.

This clone was picked up one time. This sequence joins TRBV9 and TRBJ1-2, with D uncertain. Germline-derived CDR1 and CDR2 are SGDLS and YYNGEE. V shed 4 bases and J shed 0 bases, with 19 bases lying between them. The CDR3 has 17 residues. CDR3 DNA: TGTGCCAGCAGCACTGGATCGATCGGAAACCCTAACTATGGCTACACCTTC. It codes for CASSTGSIGNPNYGYTF.

The gene calls are TRBV2 and TRBJ2-7, with TRBD1 matching over 9 bases. From germline, CDR1 is SNHLY and CDR2 FYNNEI. CDR3 size: 15 residues. Trimming cost V 6 bases and J 4 bases; bases outside gene matches: 10. The DNA of the CDR3 is TGTGCCAGCAGGAACCTGGGACAGGGTATGTACGAGCAGTACTTC. This gives the protein CASRNLGQGMYEQYF.

The V and J genes are TRBV7-2 and TRBJ2-1; TRBD2 matches 14 bases. Losses at the gene ends were 4 bases for V and 7 bases for J; bases not matched to a gene: 3. Germline V gives CDR1 SGHTA, CDR2 FQGNSA. The CDR3 consists of 15 residues. DNA for the CDR3: TGTGCCAGCAGCTCCGGGACTAGCGGGAGAAATGAGCAGTTCTTC. Protein product: CASSSGTSGRNEQFF.

The V and J genes are TRBV2 and TRBJ1-2; D perhaps matches TRBD1 (5 bases). Germline CDR1 is SNHLY and CDR2 is FYNNEI. This CDR3 is built from 14 residues. Deletions cut 4 bases from V and 0 bases from J, with 9 bases between. The CDR3 sequence: CASSGSTANYGYTF. For the CDR3, the DNA is TGTGCCAGCAGTGGATCGACAGCTAACTATGGCTACACCTTC.

The gene calls are TRBV28 and TRBJ1-6, with 7 nucleotides matching TRBD1. CDR3 length equals 15 residues. Trimming at V came to 6 bases and at J to 8 bases, leaving 10 bases not matched to a gene. Germline CDR1 MDHEN, CDR2 SYDVKM. CDR3 sequence: CASSNLQGLDSPLHF. CDR3 bases: TGTGCCAGCAGCAACTTACAGGGGTTGGATTCACCCCTCCACTTT.

The sample holds one count of this clone. The chain employs TRBV5-5 and TRBJ2-3; TRBD1 matches 8 bases. From germline, CDR1 is SGHKS and CDR2 YYEKEE (reference sequence). The CDR3 totals 18 residues. With 1 base clipped from V and 5 bases from J, the junction kept 15 bases outside the gene matches. CDR3 bases: TGTGCCAGCAGCTTGCGTGTGTCCCGGGCAGGGGGCGGAGATACGCAGTATTTT. It specifies CASSLRVSRAGGGDTQYF.